Below are 16 T cell receptor beta chains sequenced from a single sample in a study of neurological immune-mediated disorders. MiXCR, run by TCRdb on the 5' RACE reads, gives a single entry per CDR3 protein. This sample has approximately 43,000 distinct CDR3 sequences; 2.5% occur once, and the top ten carry 12%. Sequenced input: PBMCs. Receptors were obtained from a man aged 25 to 40 with multiple sclerosis.

The table lists this clonotype with many counts. This chain uses TRBV7-6 with TRBJ1-1; D ambiguous. Trimming shortened V by 1 base and J by 0 bases, and 3 bases separated the two germline ends. From germline, CDR1 is SGHVS and CDR2 FNYEAQ. This CDR3 region has 13 residues. The CDR3 sequence: CASSLDMNTEAFF. CDR3 DNA sequence: TGTGCCAGCAGCTTAGATATGAACACTGAAGCTTTCTTT.

This clonotype was recorded many times. This sequence joins TRBV20-1 and TRBJ2-2; 8 nucleotides line up with TRBD2. The CDR3 is 15 amino acids. The germline V gene encodes CDR1 DFQATT and CDR2 SNEGSKA (reference sequence). V gave up 6 bases and J gave up 4 bases; unmatched junction bases: 10. CDR3 bases: TGCAGTGCCAGAACAGCGGGAGCTCCCACCGGGGAGCTGTTTTTT. It translates to CSARTAGAPTGELFF.

This clonotype came up many times. V gene TRBV5-1 combines with J gene TRBJ2-7; 12 bases are shared with TRBD2. Germline V gives CDR1 SGHRS, CDR2 YFSETQ. This CDR3 spans 15 amino acids. The J segment lost 3 bases and the V segment lost 3 bases, leaving 4 bases of the junction unmatched. In DNA form, the CDR3 reads TGCGCCAGCAGCTCCGGACTAGCGGGGAACTACGAGCAGTACTTC. Its protein is CASSSGLAGNYEQYF.

This clonotype was picked up many times. The chain employs TRBV5-1 and TRBJ1-1; D unresolved. Deletions cut 3 bases from V and 4 bases from J, with 13 bases between. The CDR3 sequence is 14 residues long. CDR1 and CDR2 (germline): SGHRS, YFSETQ. CDR3 sequence: CASSSDVGTTEAFF. The CDR3, as DNA: TGCGCCAGCAGCTCCGATGTTGGTACCACTGAAGCTTTCTTT.

This clonotype was found many times. The chain links TRBV25-1 to TRBJ1-1; TRBD1 might be the D (5 bases). The CDR3 sequence is 12 residues long. The V gene lost 8 bases and the J gene lost 6 bases, with 13 bases spanning the gap. From germline, CDR1 is MGHDK and CDR2 SYGVNS. In nucleotides, the CDR3 is TGTGCCAGCCGGGGCCCCGGCCCTGAAGCTTTCTTT. Translation: CASRGPGPEAFF.

This clonotype was seen repeatedly, ten times or more. The chain joins TRBV20-1 to TRBJ2-5; D remains unclear. V was shortened by 7 bases and J by 5 bases, with 17 bases between the two germline ends. The V gene's germline CDR1 is DFQATT and CDR2 SNEGSKA (reference sequence). The CDR3 extends over 13 amino acids. The DNA for the CDR3 is TGCAGTGTATGGCGGATTGTCGTGGAGACCCAGTACTTC. The encoded protein is CSVWRIVVETQYF.

At least ten counts were recorded for this clonotype. The chain uses TRBV20-1 and TRBJ2-3; D possibly corresponds to TRBD2 (6 bases). Trimming stripped 6 bases from V and 1 base from J, with 14 bases between. Germline V lookup: CDR1 DFQATT, CDR2 SNEGSKA (reference sequence). The CDR3 sequence is 14 residues long. The CDR3 nucleotides read TGCAGTGCACAACGACTAGTTGGCACAGATACGCAGTATTTT. This encodes CSAQRLVGTDTQYF.

At least ten counts were recorded for this clonotype. The chain uses TRBV20-1 and TRBJ1-6, with TRBD1 matching over 8 bases. CDR3 length equals 13 residues. Germline CDR1 DFQATT, CDR2 SNEGSKA (reference sequence). J lost 7 bases, V lost 5 bases, and 4 bases had no gene match. In DNA, the CDR3 is TGCAGTGCTCCCGGGACAGGAAATTCACCCCTCCACTTT. It yields the protein CSAPGTGNSPLHF.

The rearrangement uses TRBV7-7 and TRBJ2-2; weak D call: TRBD2 (5 bases). V was cut by 2 bases and J by 5 bases, with 15 bases left in between. The CDR3 is 16 amino acids. Germline lookup yields CDR1 SSHAT and CDR2 FNYEAQ (reference sequence). The CDR3 here is CASSLSGVGMTGELFF. CDR3 sequence (DNA): TGTGCCAGCAGCTTAAGCGGAGTCGGGATGACCGGGGAGCTGTTTTTT.

This clonotype was counted at least ten times. V is TRBV5-1 and J is TRBJ2-2, with D possibly matching TRBD2 (6 bases). The V gene lost 0 bases and the J gene lost 6 bases, with 9 bases spanning the gap. The CDR3 sequence is 14 residues long. The germline gives CDR1 SGHRS, CDR2 YFSETQ. The CDR3 DNA follows: TGCGCCAGCAGCTTGGAAGCGGGTGCCGGGGAGCTGTTTTTT. Protein: CASSLEAGAGELFF.

This clonotype was counted ten times or more. V is TRBV5-1 and J is TRBJ1-1; D uncertain. Germline V CDR1 and CDR2: SGHRS, YFSETQ. This CDR3 region has 12 residues. Trimming shortened V by 3 bases and J by 1 base, and 4 bases separated the two germline ends. The CDR3 here is CASSSGNTEAFF. For the CDR3, the DNA is TGCGCCAGCAGCTCTGGGAACACTGAAGCTTTCTTT.

This clonotype was counted many times. This sequence joins TRBV7-9 and TRBJ1-1; D is uncertain. The germline V gene encodes CDR1 SEHNR and CDR2 FQNEAQ (reference sequence). The ends were cut back, 1 base at V and 0 bases at J, with 9 bases in the middle. This CDR3 spans 15 amino acids. The CDR3 loop is CASSLGQAVNTEAFF. DNA of the CDR3: TGTGCCAGCAGCTTAGGTCAGGCGGTGAACACTGAAGCTTTCTTT.

This clonotype was counted many times. The gene calls are TRBV7-8 and TRBJ2-7, with 8 bases identical to TRBD1. The CDR3 covers 14 residues. After removal of 5 bases from V and 3 bases from J, the junction contained 6 bases not matched to a gene. The germline V gene encodes CDR1 SGHVS and CDR2 FQNEAQ. The CDR3 nucleotides are TGTGCCAGCAGCCCAACAGGGGGATACTACGAGCAGTACTTC. It encodes CASSPTGGYYEQYF.

This clonotype was seen at least ten times. The rearrangement links TRBV20-1 to TRBJ2-1; 9 bases map to TRBD1. The CDR3 consists of 13 residues. In germline, CDR1 is DFQATT, CDR2 SNEGSKA (reference sequence). With 3 bases clipped from V and 6 bases from J, the junction kept 3 bases outside the gene matches. The CDR3 reads CSARDRGSNEQFF. The DNA of the CDR3 is TGCAGTGCTAGGGACAGGGGTAGCAATGAGCAGTTCTTC.

This clonotype was seen at least ten times. The chain uses TRBV29-1 and TRBJ2-3; TRBD2 agrees at 11 bases. Germline lookup yields CDR1 SQVTM and CDR2 ANQGSEA. This CDR3 region has 14 residues. V shed 7 bases, J shed 1 base, and the junction held 4 bases outside the gene matches. The CDR3 reads CSALLAGGTDTQYF. In DNA, the CDR3 is TGCAGCGCCCTACTAGCGGGAGGCACAGATACGCAGTATTTT.

This chain joins TRBV6-2 or TRBV6-3 and TRBJ1-5; TRBD1 is a possible D gene (6 bases). Trimming took off 6 bases at V and 5 bases at J, with 17 bases between the two ends. Germline CDR1 MNHEY, CDR2 SVGEGT. This CDR3 is 15 amino acids long. The CDR3 is CASSRSISGDQPQHF. The CDR3 DNA is TGTGCCAGCAGCAGATCGATCTCAGGGGATCAGCCCCAGCATTTT.